A selection of T cell receptor beta chains follows, all from one sample in a study of Graves' ophthalmopathy and Graves' hyperthyroidism. From the multiplex PCR reads, TCRdb called clonotypes with MiXCR, one entry per CDR3 protein. Of about 220,000 distinct CDR3 sequences in the sample, around a fifth were seen once. Material for sequencing was peripheral blood. The receptors here all came from a woman aged 45 to 65 with Graves' ophthalmopathy. Both conserved end residues are part of each CDR3. The D gene is left open where the match is weak. Size values are once, few and many counts, or a class for expanded clones, and some rows have none.

TGTGCCAGCAGTTTCCGGGGCAGAAAGGAGCAGTACTTC | CASSFRGRKEQYF | 13 | TRBJ2-7 | TRBV12-3/TRBV12-4 | - | once
TGTGCCAGCAGTTTAGTTCCCCGGTACGAGCAGTACTTC | CASSLVPRYEQYF | 13 | TRBJ2-7 | TRBV12-3/TRBV12-4 | - | -
TGTGCCAGCAGAAACCTCAGGGGGCTGGGCAATCAGCCCCAGCATTTT | CASRNLRGLGNQPQHF | 16 | TRBJ1-5 | TRBV27 | TRBD1 | many
TGCGCCAGCAGCCAAGGGAGTACCACCGGGGAGCTGTTTTTT | CASSQGSTTGELFF | 14 | TRBJ2-2 | TRBV4-1 | - | -
TGTGCCAGCGCGGGACAGGAGGATTCACCCCTCCACTTT | CASAGQEDSPLHF | 13 | TRBJ1-6 | TRBV6-1 | TRBD1 | many
TGTGCCAGCAGCGATCCGGGACAGGCGAACACCGGGGAGCTGTTTTTT | CASSDPGQANTGELFF | 16 | TRBJ2-2 | TRBV7-6 | TRBD1 | -
TGCAGTGCTAGAGGGACTAGCGGGAGTTGGGGAAATGAGCAGTTCTTC | CSARGTSGSWGNEQFF | 16 | TRBJ2-1 | TRBV20-1 | TRBD2 | many
TGTGCCAGCAGCTTAGGGGCTAGCGGGGGGCTGGACGAGCAGTACTTC | CASSLGASGGLDEQYF | 16 | TRBJ2-7 | TRBV7-8 | TRBD2 | many
TGTGCCAGCAGTCCCCGAACAAGCCTACTAGCGGAGCAGTACTTC | CASSPRTSLLAEQYF | 15 | TRBJ2-7 | TRBV28 | TRBD2 | many
TGTGCCATCCACATCGGGTATGGCTACACCTTC | CAIHIGYGYTF | 11 | TRBJ1-2 | TRBV28 | - | many
TGTGCCAGCATGCGCGGTTGGAACACCTTCTACGAGCAGTACTTC | CASMRGWNTFYEQYF | 15 | TRBJ2-7 | TRBV27 | - | -
TGCAGTGCTCCACCAGCAGGACACACTAATCAGCCCCAGCATTTT | CSAPPAGHTNQPQHF | 15 | TRBJ1-5 | TRBV20-1 | - | many